One and the same sample provided the 24 T cell receptor beta chains below, sequenced in a study of post-analysis software for immune sequencing data (dated by TCRdb to between 2014 and 2017). What the work shows at the level of the full study, not this receptor alone: About 5 TRBV segments, including TRBV5-6, TRBV5-1 and TRBV20-1, were significantly more frequent in patients than controls.

Antigens of these TCRs are unknown. Receptor amplification or capture employed PCR. These reads were obtained on an Illumina HiSeq 2500. To reduce PCR and sequencing biases, unique molecular identifiers were built into the TCR beta cDNA libraries. TCRdb reworked the public reads: Q25 trimming with fastp, MiXCR clone assembly, productive beta chains retained. Rows with one shared CDR3 protein collapse into an entry with the most common genes and DNA. Within this sample are some 450,000 distinct CDR3 sequences, with around 40% of them counted one time only. The top ten constitute about 12% of the sample. Sequencing was carried out using blood. These receptors originate from a girl aged 5-17 years with multiple sclerosis.

This chain uses TRBV7-8 with TRBJ2-1, with D perhaps assigned TRBD1 or TRBD2 (6 bases each). Germline CDR1 is SGHVS and CDR2 is FQNEAQ. The V gene lost 5 bases and the J gene lost 5 bases, with 22 bases spanning the gap. This CDR3 has 17 residues. The CDR3 protein is CASSPPRQAGIHNEQFF. DNA for the CDR3: TGTGCCAGCAGCCCTCCCCGACAGGCGGGAATCCACAATGAGCAGTTCTTC. Combining the CDR3 with reference TRBV7-8 and TRBJ2-1 gives the whole variable domain GAGVSQSPRYKVAKRGQDVALRCDPISGHVSLFWYQQALGQGPEFLTYFQNEAQLDKSGLPSDRFFAERPEGSVSTLKIQRTQQEDSAVYLCASSPPRQAGIHNEQFFGPGTRLTVL.

The gene calls are TRBV10-3 and TRBJ2-1, with 7 bases identical to TRBD1. The tail of the sequence fits TRBJ2-7 better, so the J call may be wrong. This CDR3 contains 14 residues. Germline CDR1 is ENHRY and CDR2 is SYGVKD. As DNA, the CDR3 is TGTGCCATCAGTGAGTCGACAGGGTCCAATGAGCAGTACTTC. As protein: CAISESTGSNEQYF.

This clonotype was observed many times. The chain uses TRBV12-5 and TRBJ2-1; tentative D call: TRBD2 (6 bases). CDR3 length: 12 amino acids. CDR1 and CDR2 (germline): LGHNT, FRNRAP. Trimming shortened V by 8 bases and J by 7 bases, and 12 bases separated the two germline ends. The DNA for the CDR3 is TGTGCTAGTACGGTGGGGGGAAATGAGCAGTTCTTC. It yields the protein CASTVGGNEQFF.

This clonotype was counted many times. V gene TRBV4-2 combines with J gene TRBJ2-1; the D is unclear. Germline loops: CDR1 LGHNA, CDR2 YNFKEQ. This CDR3 comprises 17 residues. Trimming stripped 0 bases from V and 0 bases from J, with 12 bases between. Here the CDR3 DNA reads TGTGCCAGCAGCCAAGAGTGGAGACGGTACTCCTACAATGAGCAGTTCTTC. This encodes CASSQEWRRYSYNEQFF.

This rearrangement joins TRBV5-1 to TRBJ2-1, with 9 bases identical to TRBD1. Germline V gene lookup returns CDR1 SGHRS and CDR2 YFSETQ. The CDR3 has 15 amino acids. V was clipped by 0 bases and J by 4 bases; unmatched bases: 2. CDR3 region: CASSLGTGEYNEQFF. CDR3 nucleotides: TGCGCCAGCAGCTTGGGGACAGGGGAGTACAATGAGCAGTTCTTC.

The sample holds a few counts of this clonotype. The chain uses TRBV6-6 and TRBJ1-5; perhaps TRBD1 as D (5 bases). This CDR3 comprises 16 residues. Germline V gene sequence: CDR1 MNHNY, CDR2 SVGAGI (reference sequence). V was shortened by 6 bases and J by 2 bases, with 17 bases between the two germline ends. The CDR3 coding sequence is TGTGCCAGCAGACCGGGGGGGGAGTTCGGCAATCAGCCCCAGCATTTT. This gives the protein CASRPGGEFGNQPQHF.

This clonotype was counted a few times. CDR3 DNA sequence: TGTGCCAGCACTACGAGTTACAATGAGCAGTTCTTC. Its translation is CASTTSYNEQFF. This rearrangement joins TRBV12-3 or TRBV12-4 to TRBJ2-1; D is unclear. The CDR3 covers 12 residues. Deletions cut 7 bases from V and 4 bases from J, with 8 bases between.

This clonotype was seen a handful of times. The chain recombines TRBV9 with TRBJ2-7; TRBD2 matches 11 bases. The CDR3 is 17 amino acids. J gave up 0 bases and V 3 bases, and 8 bases lay outside the gene matches. Germline CDR1 SGDLS, CDR2 YYNGEE. CDR3 coding DNA: TGTGCCAGCAGCGCCTTGGGGGGACTAGCGGACTCCTACGAGCAGTACTTC. Amino acids: CASSALGGLADSYEQYF.

This sequence joins TRBV7-2 and TRBJ2-5; 10 bases are a match to TRBD2. The CDR3 is made up of 16 amino acids. Per the germline V gene, CDR1 is SGHTA and CDR2 is FQGNSA. Trimming took 8 bases from V and 1 from J; bases not matched to a gene: 10. CDR3 in amino acids: CASSSLASGGQETQYF. The CDR3 DNA reads as TGTGCCAGCTCGAGCTTAGCTAGCGGGGGCCAAGAGACCCAGTACTTC.

This clonotype showed up just a few times. The chain is built from TRBV20-1 and TRBJ2-5; 8 bases fit TRBD2. The DNA matches TRBJ2-7 better at its end, which makes the J call doubtful. In germline, CDR1 is DFQATT, CDR2 SNEGSKA (reference sequence). The CDR3 is 14 residues long. Here the CDR3 DNA reads TGCAGTGCTAGAGTAGCGGGAACGTGGCGCGAGCAGTACTTC. Protein product: CSARVAGTWREQYF.

This clonotype showed up just a few times. The gene calls are TRBV6-5 and TRBJ1-2; 7 nucleotides match TRBD1. J gave up 4 bases and V 0 bases, and 5 bases lay outside the gene matches. Germline CDR1 is MNHEY and CDR2 is SVGAGI. The CDR3 has 15 amino acids. CDR3 sequence reads: CASSYSGGTVYGYTF. The CDR3 DNA is TGTGCCAGCAGTTACTCGGGGGGGACAGTCTATGGCTACACCTTC.

The V call is TRBV29-1, the J call TRBJ2-1; D may correspond to TRBD1 or TRBD2 (5 bases each). CDR1 and CDR2 (germline): SQVTM, ANQGSEA. Trimming left V 6 bases short and J 4 bases short, with 16 bases between. The length of the CDR3 is 14 residues. CDR3 amino acids: CSVSRDGRYNEQFF. In DNA, the CDR3 is TGCAGCGTAAGCCGGGACGGCCGGTACAATGAGCAGTTCTTC.

The gene calls are TRBV20-1 and TRBJ1-5, with 9 bases fitting TRBD1. The germline CDR1 and CDR2 sequences are DFQATT and SNEGSKA (reference sequence). Unmatched junction bases numbered 11, after V lost 5 bases and J lost 6 bases. This CDR3 is 15 amino acids long. This chain's CDR3 is CSAGHRDRDVQPQHF. CDR3 DNA sequence: TGCAGTGCTGGCCACCGGGACAGGGACGTTCAGCCCCAGCATTTT.

This chain joins TRBV6-2 or TRBV6-3 and TRBJ2-3, with 8 bases aligning to TRBD2. V shed 7 bases and J 1 base; nucleotides not matched to a gene: 10. The CDR3 runs to 16 residues. CDR1 and CDR2 from the germline V gene are MNHEY and SVGEGT. The CDR3: CASIPRGGKGTDTQYF. The CDR3 nucleotides are TGTGCCAGCATCCCTCGCGGGGGGAAGGGCACAGATACGCAGTATTTT.

The chain carries TRBV4-2 and TRBJ2-3, with D perhaps TRBD1 (5 bases). The CDR3 extends over 16 amino acids. Germline V gene data show CDR1 as LGHNA and CDR2 as YNFKEQ. Trimming left V 4 bases short and J 0 bases short, with 14 bases between. CDR3: CASSPDSGSSTDTQYF. CDR3 coding DNA: TGTGCCAGCAGCCCTGACAGTGGTTCTAGCACAGATACGCAGTATTTT.

The rearrangement links TRBV4-2 to TRBJ2-2; 8 nucleotides agree with TRBD1. The CDR3 sequence is 18 residues long. Germline V gene data show CDR1 as LGHNA and CDR2 as YNFKEQ. V lost 1 base to trimming and J lost 0 bases; unmatched junction nucleotides: 7. The CDR3 reads CASSQGPRDRTNTGELFF. CDR3 bases: TGTGCCAGCAGCCAAGGCCCCCGGGACAGGACGAACACCGGGGAGCTGTTTTTT.

This clonotype turned up a few times. The gene calls are TRBV20-1 and TRBJ2-1; D ambiguous. V was pared by 2 bases and J by 1 base, with 12 bases between. Per the germline V gene, CDR1 is DFQATT and CDR2 is SNEGSKA (reference sequence). The CDR3 runs 15 residues. This chain's CDR3 is CSARFGVRSYNEQFF. CDR3 coding DNA: TGCAGTGCTAGATTCGGAGTAAGGTCCTACAATGAGCAGTTCTTC.

This clonotype was observed a single time. V is TRBV12-3 or TRBV12-4 and J is TRBJ2-1, with D perhaps TRBD2 (6 bases). The ends were cut back, 1 base at V and 7 bases at J, with 17 bases in the middle. The CDR3 contains 16 residues. The CDR3 reads CASSLGSLVRENEQFF. For the CDR3, the DNA is TGTGCCAGCAGTTTAGGCTCCCTCGTCCGGGAGAATGAGCAGTTCTTC.

The rearrangement uses TRBV29-1 and TRBJ1-2, with D tentatively TRBD1 (6 bases). Germline CDR1 and CDR2: SQVTM and ANQGSEA. The CDR3 extends over 12 amino acids. Trimming removed 4 bases from V and 5 bases from J, with 11 bases in between. The CDR3 DNA is TGCAGCGTTGTACTGGGGGCGTATGGCTACACCTTC. The encoded protein is CSVVLGAYGYTF.

This clonotype was seen more than once but under ten times. The V call is TRBV5-1, the J call TRBJ1-6; D not resolved. Germline V CDR1 and CDR2: SGHRS, YFSETQ. This CDR3 has 15 amino acids. V lost 4 bases, J lost 0 bases, and 8 bases lay in between. CDR3 sequence: CASSVESSYNSPLHF. DNA of the CDR3: TGCGCCAGCAGCGTGGAGAGCTCCTATAATTCACCCCTCCACTTT. Variable domain in full (rest from reference TRBV5-1 and TRBJ1-6): KAGVTQTPRYLIKTRGQQVTLSCSPISGHRSVSWYQQTPGQGLQFLFEYFSETQRNKGNFPGRFSGRQFSNSRSEMNVSTLELGDSALYLCASSVESSYNSPLHFGNGTRLTVT.

CDR3 nucleotide sequence: TGCAGTGCTAGAGACACACCGGGACTAGCTTCCGCAAAGGAGTATGAGCAGTTCTTC. Amino acid sequence: CSARDTPGLASAKEYEQFF. The gene calls are TRBV20-1 and TRBJ2-1; 9 bases are shared with TRBD2. After removal of 0 bases from V and 8 bases from J, the junction contained 20 bases not matched to a gene. The CDR3 has 19 residues. Germline V gene data show CDR1 as DFQATT and CDR2 as SNEGSKA (reference sequence).

The rearrangement joins TRBV6-2 or TRBV6-3 to TRBJ2-3; 8 bases match TRBD1. The CDR3 has 14 amino acids. V gave up 6 bases and J gave up 5 bases; unmatched junction bases: 7. Germline CDR1 MNHEY, CDR2 SVGEGT. The CDR3, as DNA: TGTGCCAGCAGAGGGCAGGGGGCGGAAGATACGCAGTATTTT. Amino acid sequence: CASRGQGAEDTQYF.

The chain joins TRBV11-2 to TRBJ2-1; 8 bases fit TRBD2. The germline gives CDR1 SGHAT, CDR2 FQNNGV. The CDR3 loop spans 15 amino acids. Losses at the gene ends were 4 bases for V and 3 bases for J; bases not matched to a gene: 5. This chain's CDR3 is CASSWASGFYNEQFF. The CDR3 DNA follows: TGTGCCAGCAGCTGGGCTAGCGGGTTCTACAATGAGCAGTTCTTC.

This chain connects TRBV29-1 to TRBJ2-5, with no clear D. Germline loops: CDR1 SQVTM, CDR2 ANQGSEA. Trimming pared 3 bases from V and 3 bases from J, leaving 11 bases between. The CDR3 extends over 13 amino acids. CDR3 in DNA: TGCAGCGTTGATGGTCAGCAAAAAGAGACCCAGTACTTC. Encoded protein: CSVDGQQKETQYF.